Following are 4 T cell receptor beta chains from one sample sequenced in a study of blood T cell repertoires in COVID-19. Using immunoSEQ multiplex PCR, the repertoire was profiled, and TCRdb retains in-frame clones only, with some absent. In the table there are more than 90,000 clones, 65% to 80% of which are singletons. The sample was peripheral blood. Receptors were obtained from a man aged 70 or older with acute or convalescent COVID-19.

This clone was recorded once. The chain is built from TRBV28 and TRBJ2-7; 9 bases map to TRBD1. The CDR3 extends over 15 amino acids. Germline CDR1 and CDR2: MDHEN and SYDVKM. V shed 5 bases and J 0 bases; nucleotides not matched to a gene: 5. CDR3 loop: CASSGDRESSYEQYF. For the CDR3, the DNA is TGTGCCAGCAGTGGGGACAGGGAAAGCTCCTACGAGCAGTACTTC.

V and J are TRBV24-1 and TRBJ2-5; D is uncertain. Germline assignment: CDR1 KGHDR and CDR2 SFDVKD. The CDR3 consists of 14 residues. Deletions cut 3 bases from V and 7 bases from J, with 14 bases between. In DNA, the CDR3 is TGTGCCACCAGTGATGCGACTCCCCCGGGGACCCAGTACTTC. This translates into CATSDATPPGTQYF.

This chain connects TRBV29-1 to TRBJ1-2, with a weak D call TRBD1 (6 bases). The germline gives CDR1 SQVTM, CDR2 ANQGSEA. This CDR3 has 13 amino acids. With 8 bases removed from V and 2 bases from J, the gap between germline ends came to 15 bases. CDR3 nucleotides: TGCAGCTTCCGGGACATCACCAACTATGGCTACACCTTC. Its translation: CSFRDITNYGYTF.

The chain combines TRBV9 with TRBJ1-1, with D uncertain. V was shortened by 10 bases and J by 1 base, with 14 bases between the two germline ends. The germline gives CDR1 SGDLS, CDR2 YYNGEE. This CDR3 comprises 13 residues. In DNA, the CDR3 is TGTGCCCGAAGGACTGCATGGAACACTGAAGCTTTCTTT. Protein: CARRTAWNTEAFF.